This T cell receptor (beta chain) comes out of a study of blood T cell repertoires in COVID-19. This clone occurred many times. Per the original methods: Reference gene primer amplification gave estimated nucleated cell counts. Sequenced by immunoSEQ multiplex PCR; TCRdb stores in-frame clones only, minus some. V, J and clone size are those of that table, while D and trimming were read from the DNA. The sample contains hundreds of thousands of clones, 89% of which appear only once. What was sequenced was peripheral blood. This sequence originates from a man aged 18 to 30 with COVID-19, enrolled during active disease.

The CDR3 loop is CASSALAGGQIDEQYF. The CDR3 region has the DNA TGTGCCAGCAGTGCCCTAGCGGGGGGGCAAATAGACGAGCAGTACTTC. The chain joins TRBV2 to TRBJ2-7; 12 nucleotides align to TRBD2. V was clipped by 4 bases and J by 5 bases; unmatched bases: 9. CDR1 and CDR2 from the germline V gene are SNHLY and FYNNEI. The CDR3 is made up of 16 amino acids. The entire variable domain, with the rest obtained from reference TRBV2 and TRBJ2-7, is as follows: EPEVTQTPSHQVTQMGQEVILRCVPISNHLYFYWYRQILGQKVEFLVSFYNNEISEKSEIFDDQFSVERPDGSNFTLKIRSTKLEDSAMYFCASSALAGGQIDEQYFGPGTRLTVT.